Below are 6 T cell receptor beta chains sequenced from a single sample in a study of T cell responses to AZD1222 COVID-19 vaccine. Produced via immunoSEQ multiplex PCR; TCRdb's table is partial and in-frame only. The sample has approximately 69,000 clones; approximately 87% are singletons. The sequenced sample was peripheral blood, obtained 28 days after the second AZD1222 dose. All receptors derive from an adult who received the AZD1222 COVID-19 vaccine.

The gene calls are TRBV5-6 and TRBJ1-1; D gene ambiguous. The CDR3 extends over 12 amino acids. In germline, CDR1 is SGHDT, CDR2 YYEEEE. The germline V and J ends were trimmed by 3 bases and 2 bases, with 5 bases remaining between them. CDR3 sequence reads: CASSSRNTEAFF. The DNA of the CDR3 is TGTGCCAGCAGCTCCAGAAACACTGAAGCTTTCTTT. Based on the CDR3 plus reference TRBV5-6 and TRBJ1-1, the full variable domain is DAGVTQSPTHLIKTRGQQVTLRCSPKSGHDTVSWYQQALGQGPQFIFQYYEEEERQRGNFPDRFSGHQFPNYSSELNVNALLLGDSALYLCASSSRNTEAFFGQGTRLTVV.

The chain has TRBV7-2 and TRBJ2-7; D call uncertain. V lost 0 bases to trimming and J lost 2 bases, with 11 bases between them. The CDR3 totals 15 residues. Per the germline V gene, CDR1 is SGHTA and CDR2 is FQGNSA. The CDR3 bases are TGTGCCAGCAGCTTAGCCTCGGCCAGTACCTACGAGCAGTACTTC. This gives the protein CASSLASASTYEQYF.

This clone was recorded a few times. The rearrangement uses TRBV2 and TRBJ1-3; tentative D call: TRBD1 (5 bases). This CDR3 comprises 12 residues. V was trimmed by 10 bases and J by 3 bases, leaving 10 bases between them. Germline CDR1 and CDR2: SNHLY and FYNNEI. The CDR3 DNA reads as TGTGCCATTCAGACAGATGGAAACACCATATATTTT. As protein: CAIQTDGNTIYF.

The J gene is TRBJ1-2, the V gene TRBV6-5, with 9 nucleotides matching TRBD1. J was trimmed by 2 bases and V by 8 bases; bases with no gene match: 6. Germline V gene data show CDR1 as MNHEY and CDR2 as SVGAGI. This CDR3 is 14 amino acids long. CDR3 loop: CASGPDRGNYGYTF. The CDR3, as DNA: TGTGCCAGCGGCCCGGACAGGGGAAACTATGGCTACACCTTC.

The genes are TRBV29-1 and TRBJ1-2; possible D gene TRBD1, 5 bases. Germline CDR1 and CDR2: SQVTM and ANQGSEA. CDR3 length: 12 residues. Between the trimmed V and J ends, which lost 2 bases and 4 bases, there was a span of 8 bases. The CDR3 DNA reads TGCAGCGTTGAATGGGGGTCCTATGGCTACACCTTC. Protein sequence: CSVEWGSYGYTF.

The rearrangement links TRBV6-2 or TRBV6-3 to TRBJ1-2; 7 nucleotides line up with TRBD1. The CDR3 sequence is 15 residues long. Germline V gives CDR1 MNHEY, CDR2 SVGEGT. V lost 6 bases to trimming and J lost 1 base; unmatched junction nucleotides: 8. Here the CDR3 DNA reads TGTGCCAGCAGCGAACCCAGGGACAGTAACTATGGCTACACCTTC. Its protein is CASSEPRDSNYGYTF.